The entry below gives a single T cell receptor (beta chain) sequence along with its context. This sample was taken from a study of T cell changes during pregnancy in multiple sclerosis. Germline CDR1 reads SGHNT; CDR2 reads YYREEE (reference sequence). Trimming left V 7 bases short and J 1 base short, with 18 bases between. This CDR3 is 15 amino acids long. Generated by immunoSEQ multiplex PCR, the TCRdb table keeps only in-frame clones and is missing some. Of tens of thousands of clones listed, around 93% are singletons. The chain combines TRBV5-4 with TRBJ2-7; D possibly corresponds to TRBD1 (5 bases). Specimen: peripheral blood, collected in the first trimester of pregnancy. This receptor was taken from a female donor with multiple sclerosis, enrolled in a pregnancy study. CDR3 amino acids: CASRNRPSSSYEQYF. The CDR3 coding sequence is TGTGCCAGCCGAAACAGGCCCTCCTCATCCTACGAGCAGTACTTC.